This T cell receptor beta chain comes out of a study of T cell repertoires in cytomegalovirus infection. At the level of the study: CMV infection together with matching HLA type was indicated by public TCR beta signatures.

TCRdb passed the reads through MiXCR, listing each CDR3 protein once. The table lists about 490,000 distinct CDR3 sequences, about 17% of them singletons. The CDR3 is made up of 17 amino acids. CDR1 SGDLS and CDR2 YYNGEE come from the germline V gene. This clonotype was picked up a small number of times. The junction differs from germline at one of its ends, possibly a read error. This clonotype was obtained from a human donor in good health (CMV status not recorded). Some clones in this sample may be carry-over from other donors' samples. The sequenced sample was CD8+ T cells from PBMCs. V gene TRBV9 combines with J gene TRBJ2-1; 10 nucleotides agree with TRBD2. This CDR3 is CASTDNQRGGSNNEQFF. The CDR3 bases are TGTGCCAGCACCGATAACCAGCGGGGGGGCTCCAACAATGAGCAGTTCTTC.